This is a list of T cell receptor beta chains from one sample in a study of shared clonotypes between healthy human individuals. TCRdb keeps only in-frame clones here, not all; method: immunoSEQ multiplex PCR. The sample includes about half a million clones, roughly 78% of them seen just once. Sample: PBMCs. The receptors were sampled from a woman in her forties in good health. Some clones in this sample may be carry-over from other donors' samples. CDR3s include the opening cysteine and the closing phenylalanine or tryptophan. D genes are given only for firm matches. The size entry is marked missing in some rows and otherwise reads once, few, many or a size class.

>few|TRBV27|NA|TRBJ2-3|13
CASSLSPRDTQYF
TGTGCCAGCAGTTTATCGCCCAGGGATACGCAGTATTTT
>NA|TRBV9|NA|TRBJ1-5|14
CASSEQGGDQPQHF
TGTGCCAGCAGCGAACAGGGTGGGGATCAGCCCCAGCATTTT
>NA|TRBV13|NA|TRBJ2-7|14
CASSSVTQSYEQYF
TGTGCCAGCAGCTCTGTGACCCAGTCCTACGAGCAGTACTTC
>NA|TRBV7-9|NA|TRBJ1-1|13
CASSPGLNTEAFF
TGTGCCAGCAGCCCAGGGTTGAACACTGAAGCTTTCTTT
>NA|TRBV5-6|NA|TRBJ2-2|15
CASSFHDRNTGELFF
TGTGCCAGCAGCTTTCACGACAGAAACACCGGGGAGCTGTTTTTT
>NA|TRBV9|NA|TRBJ1-4|15
CASSVGGAGNEKLFF
TGTGCCAGCAGCGTAGGGGGCGCGGGGAATGAAAAACTGTTTTTT
>few|TRBV4-3|NA|TRBJ2-1|13
CASSREVSREQFF
TGCGCCAGCAGCCGGGAAGTTTCAAGGGAGCAGTTCTTC
>NA|TRBV7-8|TRBD2|TRBJ2-5|17
CASSPRFLREVQETQYF
TGTGCCAGCAGCCCCAGATTTCTGCGGGAGGTTCAAGAGACCCAGTACTTC
>NA|TRBV6-6|TRBD1|TRBJ1-1|14
CASSWDRKNTEAFF
TGTGCCAGCAGTTGGGACAGAAAAAACACTGAAGCTTTCTTT
>NA|TRBV7-9|NA|TRBJ1-1|14
CASRRQEMNTEAFF
TGTGCCAGCAGACGACAGGAAATGAACACTGAAGCTTTCTTT
>NA|TRBV19|NA|TRBJ1-5|15
CASSIGGGNNQPQHF
TGTGCCAGTAGTATAGGTGGAGGCAACAATCAGCCCCAGCATTTT
>NA|TRBV25-1|NA|TRBJ2-2|16
CASSEYYGSNTGELFF
TGTGCCAGCAGTGAATATTACGGGTCGAACACCGGGGAGCTGTTTTTT
>few|TRBV5-1|TRBD1|TRBJ1-2|15
CASSLGGTENYGYTF
TGCGCCAGCAGCTTGGGAGGGACAGAGAACTATGGCTACACCTTC
>NA|TRBV9|TRBD2|TRBJ2-1|14
CASSVGLAGGPAFF
TGTGCCAGCAGCGTCGGACTAGCGGGAGGGCCGGCATTCTTC
>NA|TRBV4-2|NA|TRBJ2-7|15
CASSPYNTASNEQYF
TGTGCCAGCAGCCCCTACAACACGGCTTCCAACGAGCAGTACTTC
>NA|TRBV7-9|NA|TRBJ1-2|13
CASSLGGNYGYTF
TGTGCCAGCAGCTTAGGAGGGAACTATGGCTACACCTTC
>NA|TRBV14|TRBD2|TRBJ2-2|16
CASSRTGLGSTGELFF
TGTGCCAGCAGCCGAACAGGACTAGGGAGCACCGGGGAGCTGTTTTTT
>once|TRBV4-1|NA|TRBJ1-5|17
CASSQGLEAGWDQPQHF
TGCGCCAGCAGCCAAGGGTTGGAGGCGGGTTGGGATCAGCCCCAGCATTTT
>NA|TRBV4-2|TRBD1|TRBJ1-2|15
CASSQGDRGGYGYTF
TGTGCCAGCAGCCAAGGGGACAGGGGGGGCTATGGCTACACCTTC
>few|TRBV19|TRBD1|TRBJ2-7|15
CASSTDRGGSYEQYF
TGTGCCAGTAGTACGGACAGGGGGGGCTCCTACGAGCAGTACTTC
>once|TRBV7-9|NA|TRBJ2-3|13
CASSLSVLDTQYF
TGTGCCAGCAGCTTATCTGTTCTGGATACGCAGTATTTT
>NA|TRBV27|TRBD1|TRBJ2-2|15
CASSFSGQGTGELFF
TGTGCCAGCAGTTTCTCTGGACAGGGCACCGGGGAGCTGTTTTTT
>NA|TRBV5-1|TRBD2|TRBJ2-2|15
CASSPWTRVSGELFF
TGCGCCAGCAGCCCATGGACTAGAGTGTCGGGGGAGCTGTTTTTT
>NA|TRBV18|TRBD2|TRBJ2-5|14
CASSLSGSSETQYF
TGTGCCAGCTCACTTAGCGGGAGTTCGGAGACCCAGTACTTC
>NA|TRBV9|TRBD1|TRBJ2-1|16
CASSVAGGTEYNEQFF
TGTGCCAGCAGCGTAGCGGGTGGGACAGAGTACAATGAGCAGTTCTTC
>NA|TRBV28|TRBD2|TRBJ2-1|15
CASSFGAGANDEQFF
TGTGCCAGCAGTTTCGGAGCGGGGGCCAACGATGAGCAGTTCTTC
>NA|TRBV7-2|NA|TRBJ1-4|15
CASSLGLGMGEKLFF
TGTGCCAGCAGCTTAGGTTTGGGCATGGGTGAAAAACTGTTTTTT
>NA|TRBV6-5|TRBD1|TRBJ2-1|15
CASSPGTGGWNEQFF
TGTGCCAGCAGTCCTGGGACAGGGGGATGGAATGAGCAGTTCTTC
>NA|TRBV6-1|TRBD2|TRBJ2-1|16
CASSEAVLAGGNEQFF
TGTGCCAGCAGTGAAGCTGTCCTAGCGGGAGGGAATGAGCAGTTCTTC
>NA|TRBV10-3|NA|TRBJ1-6|15
CAISRGAGENSPLHF
TGTGCCATCAGTCGAGGCGCAGGGGAAAATTCACCCCTCCACTTT
>NA|TRBV25-1|TRBD1|TRBJ1-2|14
CASSEGQGLGGYTF
TGTGCCAGCAGTGAGGGACAGGGGCTAGGAGGCTACACCTTC
>once|TRBV7-2|NA|TRBJ2-1|13
CASSFPYREVLFF
TGTGCCAGCAGCTTTCCATACAGGGAGGTTCTGTTCTTC
>NA|TRBV15|NA|TRBJ2-1|12
CATSRLINEQFF
TGTGCCACCAGCAGGCTTATCAATGAGCAGTTCTTC
>NA|TRBV7-8|NA|TRBJ2-1|18
CASSLADPRLPPYNEQFF
TGTGCCAGCAGCTTAGCGGACCCCCGACTGCCCCCCTACAATGAGCAGTTCTTC
>NA|TRBV29-1|NA|TRBJ2-3|12
CSVEDVRDPQYF
TGCAGCGTTGAAGATGTTCGGGACCCACAGTATTTT
>NA|TRBV11-2|NA|TRBJ2-5|11
CASSNVQTQYF
TGTGCCAGCAGCAACGTACAGACCCAGTACTTC